This TCR beta chain was recorded in a study of shared clonotypes between healthy human individuals. V trimming: 2 bases; J trimming: 6 bases; junction bases outside the gene matches: 9. The germline gives CDR1 SGHRS, CDR2 YFSETQ. The CDR3 runs to 15 residues. Using immunoSEQ multiplex PCR, the repertoire was profiled, and TCRdb retains in-frame clones only, with some absent. Seen here are about 2.4 million clones, around 94% observed once, and the top ten hold around 0.14%. V is TRBV5-1 and J is TRBJ2-3; TRBD1 agrees at 7 bases. The sequencing input was naive CD4+ T cells sorted from blood. As to subset: CD45RA+ positively selected. The source is a man between 18 and 35 years old in good health. The CDR3 here is CASSFSPGGPDTQYF. CDR3 DNA sequence: TGCGCCAGCAGCTTTTCCCCAGGGGGACCGGATACGCAGTATTTT. Using reference TRBV5-1 and TRBJ2-3 for the parts outside the CDR3, the full variable domain is KAGVTQTPRYLIKTRGQQVTLSCSPISGHRSVSWYQQTPGQGLQFLFEYFSETQRNKGNFPGRFSGRQFSNSRSEMNVSTLELGDSALYLCASSFSPGGPDTQYFGPGTRLTVL.